These 9 T cell receptor beta chains share one sample of origin, sequenced in a study of T-cell memory formation after mild COVID-19. Using its own MiXCR run on the 5' RACE reads, TCRdb lists one record per CDR3 protein. The sample shows 450,000 to 650,000 distinct CDR3 sequences, more than 15% of them seen only once. The sample consisted of PBMCs or a T cell subset sorted from them (not recorded which). These TCRs come from an adult woman who had mild COVID-19 (a few samples of this study predate the infection). Cell type and time point are not known.

This chain connects TRBV4-1 to TRBJ1-1; weak D call: TRBD1 (5 bases). This CDR3 has 14 amino acids. Between the trimmed V and J ends, which lost 1 base and 0 bases, there was a span of 6 bases. Germline loops: CDR1 MGHRA, CDR2 YSYEKL. In DNA form, the CDR3 reads TGCGCCAGCAGCCAAGGGGACCTGAACACTGAAGCTTTCTTT. Encoded protein: CASSQGDLNTEAFF.

There are a few counts of this clonotype. The chain couples TRBV6-5 to TRBJ2-7; D remains unclear. V was clipped by 2 bases and J by 2 bases, with 13 bases between them. Germline V gene data show CDR1 as MNHEY and CDR2 as SVGAGI. The CDR3 is 15 residues long. CDR3 in amino acids: CASSYGWFTTYEQYF. The CDR3 bases are TGTGCCAGCAGTTACGGTTGGTTCACTACCTACGAGCAGTACTTC.

This sequence joins TRBV4-1 and TRBJ1-1; TRBD1 agrees at 9 bases. The length of the CDR3 is 15 residues. V lost 4 bases, J lost 4 bases, and 7 bases stayed unmatched. The germline V gene encodes CDR1 MGHRA and CDR2 YSYEKL. CDR3 sequence (DNA): TGCGCCAGCAGCCTACGGGACAGGGATAGCACTGAAGCTTTCTTT. As protein: CASSLRDRDSTEAFF.

This clonotype appeared a few times. The chain employs TRBV12-3 or TRBV12-4 and TRBJ2-7, with D possibly matching TRBD1 (6 bases). The CDR3 loop spans 13 amino acids. The V gene lost 10 bases and the J gene lost 2 bases, with 15 bases spanning the gap. The CDR3 DNA reads as TGTGCCATCTCCCCGGCAGGGGCCTACGAGCAGTACTTC. It yields the protein CAISPAGAYEQYF.

V is TRBV7-6 and J is TRBJ2-6; D call uncertain. The CDR3 is 18 residues long. With 8 bases removed from V and 0 bases from J, the gap between germline ends came to 20 bases. The germline CDR1 and CDR2 sequences are SGHVS and FNYEAQ. CDR3 nucleotide sequence: TGTGCCAGCGGACCCCCCCCTCCCCGTAGCTCTGGGGCCAACGTCCTGACTTTC. Its protein is CASGPPPPRSSGANVLTF.

This clonotype occurred once. The rearrangement joins TRBV6-2 or TRBV6-3 to TRBJ2-1; TRBD2 might be the D (5 bases). From germline, CDR1 is MNHEY and CDR2 SVGEGT. This CDR3 has 17 residues. V lost 2 bases and J 7 bases, leaving 21 bases between the germline ends. CDR3 in amino acids: CASSYVPSKKAGNEQFF. The CDR3 nucleotides read TGTGCCAGCAGTTACGTCCCTAGCAAGAAAGCCGGAAATGAGCAGTTCTTC.

In its sample, this clonotype was seen a few times. The chain employs TRBV5-1 and TRBJ2-3; 14 bases fit TRBD2. The CDR3 consists of 15 residues. J gave up 6 bases and V 4 bases, and 4 bases lay outside the gene matches. CDR1 SGHRS and CDR2 YFSETQ come from the germline V gene. The CDR3 DNA follows: TGCGCCAGCAGCCCAGGGACTAGCGGGGGCGATACGCAGTATTTT. Translating gives CASSPGTSGGDTQYF.

J is TRBJ2-7 and V is TRBV12-3 or TRBV12-4; 11 bases align to TRBD1. V trimming: 3 bases; J trimming: 7 bases; junction bases outside the gene matches: 8. The CDR3 contains 15 residues. DNA of the CDR3: TGTGCCAGCAGTTTCCCGGGACAGGGGGTCCGAGAGCAGTACTTC. It encodes CASSFPGQGVREQYF.

V usage is TRBV19 and J usage is TRBJ2-3, with 9 bases identical to TRBD2. Per the germline V gene, CDR1 is LNHDA and CDR2 is SQIVND (reference sequence). The CDR3 length is 16 residues. Losses at the gene ends were 5 bases for V and 3 bases for J; bases not matched to a gene: 9. This CDR3 is CASSGVAGVGTDTQYF. CDR3 DNA: TGTGCCAGTAGTGGGGTAGCGGGAGTCGGTACAGATACGCAGTATTTT.